A selection of T cell receptor beta chains follows, all from one sample in a study of post-analysis software for immune sequencing data. One entry per CDR3 protein, called by TCRdb with MiXCR from the PCR reads. The data show about 430,000 distinct CDR3 sequences, approximately 38% seen once. Sequencing was performed on blood. The receptors derive from a girl aged 2 to 10 with multiple sclerosis. CDR3s include the opening cysteine and the closing phenylalanine or tryptophan. A D gene is named only where the DNA matches it firmly. The size entry is marked missing in some rows and otherwise reads once, few, many or a size class.

CDR3 protein | CDR3 DNA | D gene | V gene | clone size | J gene
CASSFAGQTYEQYF | TGCGCCAGCAGCTTTGCGGGACAAACCTACGAGCAGTACTTC | - | TRBV5-1 | few | TRBJ2-7
CASSLWPGEEETQYF | TGTGCCAGCAGCTTATGGCCCGGGGAGGAAGAGACCCAGTACTTC | - | TRBV7-2 | - | TRBJ2-5
CSARKPAGSSTDTQYF | TGCAGCGCCAGGAAACCAGCGGGGTCTAGCACAGATACGCAGTATTTT | TRBD2 | TRBV29-1 | - | TRBJ2-3
CSARGPGLSSYEQYF | TGCAGTGCTAGAGGTCCGGGACTGAGCTCCTACGAGCAGTACTTC | - | TRBV20-1 | - | TRBJ2-7
CAISDEGPPGYTF | TGTGCCATCAGTGATGAAGGGCCCCCTGGCTACACCTTC | - | TRBV10-3 | few | TRBJ1-2
CSASSLVQETQYF | TGCAGTGCTAGTTCATTGGTTCAAGAGACCCAGTACTTC | - | TRBV20-1 | once | TRBJ2-5
CSARDLQITTGSMEQYF | TGCAGTGCTAGAGATCTGCAGATAACTACGGGGTCTATGGAGCAGTACTTC | - | TRBV20-1 | - | TRBJ2-7
CASSGGQGVSYEQYF | TGTGCCAGCAGTGGAGGACAGGGGGTGTCCTACGAGCAGTACTTC | TRBD1 | TRBV12-3/TRBV12-4 | - | TRBJ2-7
CATTWGVQETQYF | TGTGCCACCACCTGGGGGGTCCAAGAGACCCAGTACTTC | - | TRBV7-8 | - | TRBJ2-5
CSLIGRGDEQFF | TGCAGCTTAATAGGGAGGGGCGATGAGCAGTTCTTC | TRBD2 | TRBV29-1 | - | TRBJ2-1
CASSPGGTGAETQYF | TGCGCCAGCAGCCCCGGAGGTACAGGGGCAGAGACCCAGTACTTC | TRBD1 | TRBV5-1 | few | TRBJ2-5
CSVGYPGQRYEQYF | TGCAGCGTTGGATACCCGGGACAGAGATACGAGCAGTACTTC | TRBD1 | TRBV29-1 | few | TRBJ2-7
CASTEGPGYETQYF | TGTGCCAGCACCGAGGGTCCGGGGTATGAGACCCAGTACTTC | - | TRBV6-5 | - | TRBJ2-5
CASSPERDSQETQYF | TGTGCCAGCAGCCCCGAGAGGGACAGCCAAGAGACCCAGTACTTC | TRBD1 | TRBV9 | - | TRBJ2-5
CSASRGSGLKYNEQFF | TGCAGTGCTAGTAGGGGTAGCGGCTTAAAATACAATGAGCAGTTCTTC | - | TRBV20-1 | - | TRBJ2-1
CASSYPSGALTYEQYF | TGTGCCAGCAGTTATCCAAGCGGGGCGCTCACCTACGAGCAGTACTTC | TRBD2 | TRBV6-2/TRBV6-3 | few | TRBJ2-7
CSAEDWDRGNIQYF | TGCAGCGCTGAAGACTGGGACAGGGGGAACATTCAGTACTTC | TRBD1 | TRBV29-1 | - | TRBJ2-4
CASRPIMYNEQFF | TGTGCCAGCAGGCCAATCATGTACAATGAGCAGTTCTTC | - | TRBV12-3/TRBV12-4 | - | TRBJ2-1
CASRFAVVEGSYTF | TGTGCCAGCAGATTCGCGGTAGTTGAGGGAAGCTACACCTTC | - | TRBV5-5 | once | TRBJ1-2
CASSLNSLGRAGELFF | TGTGCCAGCAGTTTAAATTCTTTAGGCAGGGCCGGGGAGCTGTTTTTT | - | TRBV12-3/TRBV12-4 | - | TRBJ2-2
CASSIGDRTSQPQHF | TGTGCCAGTAGTATTGGGGACAGGACATCCCAGCCCCAGCATTTT | TRBD1 | TRBV19 | - | TRBJ1-5
CASSYRGRGEQYF | TGTGCCAGCAGTTACAGGGGTCGGGGCGAGCAGTACTTC | - | TRBV6-5 | - | TRBJ2-7
CASGTSGRVYEQYF | TGTGCCAGCGGGACTAGCGGGAGAGTTTACGAGCAGTACTTC | TRBD2 | TRBV28 | - | TRBJ2-7
CASSLGQDEQFF | TGTGCCAGCAGCTTAGGCCAGGATGAGCAGTTCTTC | - | TRBV7-8 | few | TRBJ2-1
CASSQEPSNPPGEQFF | TGCGCCAGCAGCCAAGAACCCAGCAACCCTCCAGGGGAGCAGTTCTTC | - | TRBV4-1 | - | TRBJ2-1
CASSYEGNTEAFF | TGTGCCAGCAGTTACGAGGGGAACACTGAAGCTTTCTTT | - | TRBV6-5 | - | TRBJ1-1
CASSLARSGGTDMQYF | TGTGCCAGCAGTTTAGCACGGAGTGGGGGCACAGATATGCAGTATTTT | - | TRBV12-3/TRBV12-4 | - | TRBJ2-3
CAISDWETGESEQYF | TGTGCCATCAGTGACTGGGAGACAGGGGAATCCGAGCAGTACTTC | TRBD1 | TRBV10-3 | few | TRBJ2-7
CASSQGLHGPYTQYF | TGCGCCAGCAGCCAAGGTCTCCACGGGCCGTATACGCAGTATTTT | - | TRBV4-3 | few | TRBJ2-3
CASGFVTYEQYF | TGTGCCAGCGGATTTGTCACCTACGAGCAGTACTTC | - | TRBV27 | - | TRBJ2-7
CASSQPSTRFSSYEQYF | TGCGCCAGCAGCCAACCATCAACAAGGTTTTCCTCCTACGAGCAGTACTTC | - | TRBV4-1 | - | TRBJ2-7
CASIPGQANYEQYF | TGTGCCAGCATTCCGGGACAGGCCAACTACGAGCAGTACTTC | TRBD1 | TRBV28 | few | TRBJ2-7
CASSPYRGDNYGYTF | TGTGCCAGCAGCCCCTATCGGGGGGATAACTATGGCTACACCTTC | - | TRBV11-2 | - | TRBJ1-2
CASSFNPGAGITNGYTF | TGCGCCAGCAGCTTTAATCCAGGGGCGGGGATAACTAATGGCTACACCTTC | - | TRBV5-1 | - | TRBJ1-2
CASSLWGPNEKLFF | TGTGCCAGCAGTTTGTGGGGCCCTAATGAAAAACTGTTTTTT | - | TRBV12-3/TRBV12-4 | - | TRBJ1-4
CASRRGGNQPQHF | TGTGCCAGCAGGCGGGGAGGCAATCAGCCCCAGCATTTT | - | TRBV12-3/TRBV12-4 | few | TRBJ1-5
CASSVDWGPNTQYF | TGTGCCAGCAGTGTGGATTGGGGCCCTAATACGCAGTATTTT | - | TRBV6-1 | few | TRBJ2-3
CASSLQGLPSYEQYF | TGTGCCAGCAGCCTACAGGGCCTTCCCTCCTACGAGCAGTACTTC | - | TRBV28 | - | TRBJ2-7
CASSLGDVYGYTF | TGTGCCAGCAGCTTAGGGGATGTCTATGGCTACACCTTC | - | TRBV7-2 | - | TRBJ1-2
CASSFRQPGDGYTF | TGCGCCAGCAGCTTCCGACAGCCAGGGGATGGCTACACCTTC | - | TRBV5-1 | - | TRBJ1-2
CASSQDDRNYGYTF | TGCGCCAGCAGCCAAGATGACCGCAACTATGGCTACACCTTC | - | TRBV4-3 | many | TRBJ1-2
CASSRGTEGVYEQYF | TGTGCCAGCAGCCGAGGGACAGAGGGGGTTTACGAGCAGTACTTC | TRBD1 | TRBV12-3/TRBV12-4 | few | TRBJ2-7
CAISESGTENTEAFF | TGTGCCATCAGTGAGTCGGGCACAGAGAACACTGAAGCTTTCTTT | - | TRBV10-3 | few | TRBJ1-1
CASAPRSDRVSRGANVLTF | TGTGCCAGCGCCCCTCGTTCGGACAGGGTATCACGGGGGGCCAACGTCCTGACTTTC | TRBD1 | TRBV7-9 | - | TRBJ2-6
CASSSLSGRARLYEQFF | TGTGCCAGCAGTTCCCTTAGCGGGAGGGCCCGGTTGTATGAGCAGTTCTTC | TRBD2 | TRBV6-2/TRBV6-3 | few | TRBJ2-1
CASSHRRGLTSSYNEQFF | TGCGCCAGCAGCCACAGAAGGGGGCTTACGAGCTCCTACAATGAGCAGTTCTTC | TRBD1 | TRBV4-3 | - | TRBJ2-1
CASSLDSVTDTQYF | TGCGCCAGCAGCTTGGATAGCGTCACAGATACGCAGTATTTT | - | TRBV5-1 | few | TRBJ2-3
CASSFGPGQGAWETQYF | TGCGCCAGCAGCTTTGGTCCGGGACAGGGGGCTTGGGAGACCCAGTACTTC | TRBD1 | TRBV5-1 | - | TRBJ2-5
CASSRWPRRKSQETQYF | TGTGCCAGCAGCCGCTGGCCCCGTCGGAAGTCCCAAGAGACCCAGTACTTC | - | TRBV28 | - | TRBJ2-5
CASSLEQSSYEQYF | TGCGCCAGCAGCTTGGAACAGAGCTCCTACGAGCAGTACTTC | - | TRBV5-1 | - | TRBJ2-7
CASSQVAAPSSYNEQFF | TGCGCCAGCAGCCAAGTGGCCGCCCCCAGCTCCTACAATGAGCAGTTCTTC | - | TRBV4-3 | - | TRBJ2-1
CASSLTGLAGASGETQYF | TGTGCCAGCAGCCTAACGGGACTAGCGGGAGCGAGTGGGGAGACCCAGTACTTC | TRBD2 | TRBV7-3 | - | TRBJ2-5
CSASPGQETQYF | TGCAGTGCTAGCCCGGGACAAGAGACCCAGTACTTC | - | TRBV20-1 | - | TRBJ2-5
CASTWGGLNTEAFF | TGCGCCAGCACCTGGGGGGGCCTGAACACTGAAGCTTTCTTT | - | TRBV5-1 | few | TRBJ1-1
CASSSTGQHNSPLHF | TGTGCCAGCAGCTCCACTGGACAGCATAATTCACCCCTCCACTTT | - | TRBV7-2 | - | TRBJ1-6
CASSPMGSLNYGYTF | TGTGCCAGCAGCCCTATGGGCTCCCTTAACTATGGCTACACCTTC | - | TRBV3-1 | - | TRBJ1-2
CASSTSGTVTTNEKLFF | TGTGCCAGCAGTACCTCCGGGACGGTTACAACTAATGAAAAACTGTTTTTT | - | TRBV6-5 | - | TRBJ1-4
CASSFLLGSSYNEQFF | TGTGCCAGCAGCTTCCTACTAGGGAGCTCCTACAATGAGCAGTTCTTC | - | TRBV7-3 | few | TRBJ2-1
CASSPARGNIQYF | TGTGCCAGCAGTCCCGCGCGCGGAAACATTCAGTACTTC | - | TRBV7-3 | - | TRBJ2-4